Below are 10 T cell receptor beta chains sequenced from a single sample in a study of blood T cell repertoires in COVID-19. Using immunoSEQ multiplex PCR, the repertoire was profiled, and TCRdb retains in-frame clones only, with some absent. The table has more than 250,000 clones, around 90% seen once. The sample was peripheral blood. These receptors were obtained from a human donor in a cohort sampled during active COVID-19.

The chain joins TRBV5-1 to TRBJ1-3; D gene unclear. This CDR3 comprises 16 residues. Germline V gene lookup returns CDR1 SGHRS and CDR2 YFSETQ. Trimming stripped 4 bases from V and 0 bases from J, with 14 bases between. CDR3 coding DNA: TGCGCCAGCAGCAGTTACGACGGGAGCTCTGGAAACACCATATATTTT. Translating it yields CASSSYDGSSGNTIYF.

The gene calls are TRBV5-4 and TRBJ2-7, with 7 bases identical to TRBD1. There are 15 residues in the CDR3. V lost 3 bases, J lost 6 bases, and 12 bases stayed unmatched. Per germline, CDR1 SGHNT and CDR2 YYREEE (reference sequence). The CDR3 sequence: CASSSYYGQAGEQYF. The CDR3 coding sequence is TGTGCCAGCAGCTCGTATTACGGACAGGCTGGCGAGCAGTACTTC.

The chain employs TRBV4-3 and TRBJ1-3, with D possibly matching TRBD1 (6 bases). Trimming left V 0 bases short and J 7 bases short, with 16 bases between. Germline CDR1 reads LGHNA; CDR2 reads YSLEER. CDR3 length equals 16 residues. The CDR3 DNA reads TGCGCCAGCAGCCAAGATCGGGAGGGACAAGGTAACACCATATATTTT. Translated, it gives CASSQDREGQGNTIYF.

This chain connects TRBV19 to TRBJ1-5; 9 positions match TRBD1. V dropped 5 bases and J dropped 9; count of bases not matched to a gene: 5. The CDR3 sequence is 13 residues long. The germline CDR1 and CDR2 sequences are LNHDA and SQIVND (reference sequence). The CDR3 DNA sequence: TGTGCCAGTAGTCGGGACAGGGAAAGGCCCCAGCATTTT. Protein: CASSRDRERPQHF.

V is TRBV12-3 or TRBV12-4 and J is TRBJ2-2; D remains ambiguous. Trimming took 3 bases from V and 4 from J, leaving 6 bases between them. The CDR3 loop spans 13 amino acids. The CDR3 DNA follows: TGTGCCAGCAGTTTCAAAGCCACCGGGGAGCTGTTTTTT. This gives the protein CASSFKATGELFF.

The chain employs TRBV21-1 and TRBJ2-2; the table names TRBD2, a call not compared with the DNA. TRBV21-1 is annotated as a pseudogene. There are 18 residues in the CDR3. CDR3 sequence reads: CASSKIVGGGRTTGELFF. Here the CDR3 DNA reads TGTGCCAGCAGCAAAATTGTCGGGGGGGGCCGGACCACCGGGGAGCTGTTTTTT.

The gene calls are TRBV19 and TRBJ2-1, with a tentative D call TRBD2 (6 bases). The CDR3 has 14 amino acids. The germline gives CDR1 LNHDA, CDR2 SQIVND (reference sequence). V was cut by 6 bases and J by 6 bases, with 15 bases left in between. CDR3 nucleotides: TGTGCCAGTAGAGGAGGGCGGGATCTCAATGAGCAGTTCTTC. Protein: CASRGGRDLNEQFF.

The V and J genes are TRBV18 and TRBJ2-5, with D tentatively TRBD2 (5 bases). The CDR3 has 12 residues. Germline V gives CDR1 KGHSH, CDR2 LQKENI. V was cut by 4 bases and J by 4 bases, with 7 bases left in between. This CDR3 is CASSLEGETQYF. CDR3 in DNA: TGTGCCAGCTCACTCGAGGGAGAGACCCAGTACTTC. The full variable domain, its missing parts supplied by reference TRBV18 and TRBJ2-5, is NAGVMQNPRHLVRRRGQEARLRCSPMKGHSHVYWYRQLPEEGLKFMVYLQKENIIDESGMPKERFSAEFPKEGPSILRIQQVVRGDSAAYFCASSLEGETQYFGPGTRLLVL.

The genes are TRBV28 and TRBJ2-3; 8 positions agree with TRBD1. V gave up 5 bases and J gave up 4 bases; unmatched junction bases: 14. The CDR3 runs 17 residues. The germline gives CDR1 MDHEN, CDR2 SYDVKM. CDR3 amino acids: CASSPAFRTGLADTQYF. The CDR3, as DNA: TGTGCCAGCAGTCCCGCCTTTAGGACAGGGCTAGCAGATACGCAGTATTTT.

The V call is TRBV7-6, the J call TRBJ2-6; 7 nucleotides align to TRBD2. Germline loops: CDR1 SGHVS, CDR2 FNYEAQ. CDR3 length equals 17 residues. The V segment lost 5 bases and the J segment 3 bases; nucleotides outside the gene matches: 10. DNA of the CDR3: TGTGCCAGCAGCCTGGGGGAGGGCTGGTATGGGGCCAACGTCCTGACTTTC. This gives the protein CASSLGEGWYGANVLTF. The full variable domain, with the rest looked up from reference TRBV7-6 and TRBJ2-6, is GAGVSQSPRYKVTKRGQDVALRCDPISGHVSLYWYRQALGQGPEFLTYFNYEAQQDKSGLPNDRFSAERPEGSISTLTIQRTEQRDSAMYRCASSLGEGWYGANVLTFGAGSRLTVL.